Each of the 28 T cell receptor beta chains below was sequenced from the same sample in a study of blood T cell repertoires in COVID-19. Sequencing used immunoSEQ multiplex PCR; TCRdb keeps in-frame clones, though not all of them. The data contain under 150,000 clones, 85% of them singletons. The material sequenced was peripheral blood. The receptors shown here come from a human donor in a cohort sampled during active COVID-19.

This clone was seen a single time. V and J are TRBV28 and TRBJ1-6; D uncertain. V lost 5 bases, J lost 5 bases, and 22 bases lay in between. The CDR3 has 18 amino acids. The germline V gene has CDR1 MDHEN and CDR2 SYDVKM. The CDR3 protein is CASSLSWTGYGDNSPLHF. CDR3 sequence (DNA): TGTGCCAGCAGTCTCTCATGGACGGGATATGGGGATAATTCACCCCTCCACTTT. The entire variable domain, with the rest obtained from reference TRBV28 and TRBJ1-6, is as follows: DVKVTQSSRYLVKRTGEKVFLECVQDMDHENMFWYRQDPGLGLRLIYFSYDVKMKEKGDIPEGYSVSREKKERFSLILESASTNQTSMYLCASSLSWTGYGDNSPLHFGNGTRLTVT.

The chain recombines TRBV19 with TRBJ1-1, with a possible D match to TRBD1 (5 bases). The CDR3 totals 15 residues. V lost 5 bases and J 2 bases, leaving 15 bases between the germline ends. Germline V gene lookup returns CDR1 LNHDA and CDR2 SQIVND (reference sequence). CDR3 amino acids: CASSPRPGFNTEAFF. CDR3 DNA: TGTGCCAGTAGTCCTCGTCCAGGGTTTAACACTGAAGCTTTCTTT. Full variable domain (rest looked up from reference TRBV19 and TRBJ1-1): DGGITQSPKYLFRKEGQNVTLSCEQNLNHDAMYWYRQDPGQGLRLIYYSQIVNDFQKGDIAEGYSVSREKKESFPLTVTSAQKNPTAFYLCASSPRPGFNTEAFFGQGTRLTVV.

The chain joins TRBV30 to TRBJ2-1; TRBD1 matches at 10 bases. The CDR3 runs 14 residues. Germline V gene sequence: CDR1 GTSNPN, CDR2 SVGIG (reference sequence). The ends lost 4 bases at V and 10 bases at J; junction bases unmatched: 10. The CDR3 DNA reads as TGTGCCTGGACCCGGGGACAGGGGAGCGGGGAGCAGTTCTTC. Encoded protein: CAWTRGQGSGEQFF. Variable domain in full (rest from reference TRBV30 and TRBJ2-1): SQTIHQWPATLVQPVGSPLSLECTVEGTSNPNLYWYRQAAGRGLQLLFYSVGIGQISSEVPQNLSASRPQDRQFILSSKKLLLSDSGFYLCAWTRGQGSGEQFFGPGTRLTVL.

J is TRBJ1-6 and V is TRBV28; a weak D match, TRBD1 (5 bases). The V gene lost 6 bases and the J gene lost 7 bases, with 10 bases spanning the gap. This CDR3 is 13 amino acids long. CDR1 is MDHEN and CDR2 is SYDVKM in the germline V gene. The CDR3 sequence: CASRGRENSPLHF. CDR3 sequence (DNA): TGTGCCAGCAGGGGCAGGGAAAATTCACCCCTCCACTTT.

The J gene is TRBJ2-3, the V gene TRBV5-1, with a possible D match to TRBD2 (6 bases). There are 16 residues in the CDR3. Trimming left V 0 bases short and J 1 base short, with 12 bases between. Germline V CDR1 and CDR2: SGHRS, YFSETQ. The CDR3, as DNA: TGCGCCAGCAGCTTGGGGGAGGCTAGGCGCACAGATACGCAGTATTTT. Encoded protein: CASSLGEARRTDTQYF.

The chain is built from TRBV24-1 and TRBJ2-3; 8 bases agree with TRBD2. Trimming at V came to 1 base and at J to 5 bases, leaving 4 bases not matched to a gene. Germline CDR1 is KGHDR and CDR2 is SFDVKD. CDR3 length: 15 amino acids. The CDR3 coding sequence is TGTGCCACCAGTGATTTTAGCGGGGAGGTAGATACGCAGTATTTT. Protein: CATSDFSGEVDTQYF.

A single count supports this clone. This chain joins TRBV11-1 and TRBJ1-1; TRBD1 matches at 9 bases. The trim removed 1 base at V and 6 bases at J, leaving 6 bases unmatched. This CDR3 has 15 residues. The germline V gene has CDR1 SGHAT and CDR2 FQDESV (reference sequence). CDR3 sequence: CASSLEGTGFPEAFF. CDR3 sequence (DNA): TGTGCCAGCAGCTTAGAGGGGACAGGGTTCCCTGAAGCTTTCTTT.

The gene calls are TRBV28 and TRBJ1-2, with 9 bases fitting TRBD1. Germline CDR1 is MDHEN and CDR2 is SYDVKM. V dropped 6 bases and J dropped 4; count of bases not matched to a gene: 9. This CDR3 spans 15 amino acids. The CDR3 spells CASRDRGHPPYGYTF. For the CDR3, the DNA is TGTGCCAGCAGGGACAGGGGTCACCCTCCCTATGGCTACACCTTC.

This sequence joins TRBV19 and TRBJ1-3; possible D gene TRBD1, 6 bases. There are 15 residues in the CDR3. Germline CDR1 LNHDA, CDR2 SQIVND (reference sequence). V lost 6 bases to trimming and J lost 0 bases, with 12 bases between them. Here the CDR3 DNA reads TGTGCCAGTAGGCGACAGGCCTTCTCTGGAAACACCATATATTTT. Encoded protein: CASRRQAFSGNTIYF. Looking up the rest from reference TRBV19 and TRBJ1-3 gives the full variable domain: DGGITQSPKYLFRKEGQNVTLSCEQNLNHDAMYWYRQDPGQGLRLIYYSQIVNDFQKGDIAEGYSVSREKKESFPLTVTSAQKNPTAFYLCASRRQAFSGNTIYFGEGSWLTVV.

This chain joins TRBV6-2 or TRBV6-3 and TRBJ2-2, with 8 bases identical to TRBD1. Germline values: CDR1 MNHEY, CDR2 SVGEGT. This CDR3 spans 16 amino acids. With V trimmed by 5 bases and J by 6 bases, 11 bases remained unmatched. The CDR3 region has the DNA TGTGCCAGCAGTACCCTCCGACAGGGGAGATCCGGGGAGCTGTTTTTT. Amino acid sequence: CASSTLRQGRSGELFF.

This sequence joins TRBV19 and TRBJ1-5, with D perhaps TRBD1 (5 bases). The CDR3 contains 14 residues. V shed 7 bases and J shed 0 bases, with 10 bases lying between them. Germline V gene data show CDR1 as LNHDA and CDR2 as SQIVND (reference sequence). CDR3 protein: CASTTVNSNQPQHF. The CDR3 nucleotides read TGTGCCAGTACGACAGTCAATAGCAATCAGCCCCAGCATTTT.

The rearrangement links TRBV5-4 to TRBJ2-1; 8 bases align to TRBD2. The CDR3 has 15 amino acids. Germline V lookup: CDR1 SGHNT, CDR2 YYREEE (reference sequence). V was pared by 4 bases and J by 5 bases, with 8 bases of the junction left unmatched. The CDR3 protein is CASSLGTSKDNEQFF. In DNA form, the CDR3 reads TGTGCCAGCAGCCTCGGGACTAGTAAAGACAATGAGCAGTTCTTC. The whole variable domain, filled in from reference TRBV5-4 and TRBJ2-1, reads ETGVTQSPTHLIKTRGQQVTLRCSSQSGHNTVSWYQQALGQGPQFIFQYYREEENGRGNFPPRFSGLQFPNYSSELNVNALELDDSALYLCASSLGTSKDNEQFFGPGTRLTVL.

This chain joins TRBV3-1 (or the pseudogene TRBV3-2) and TRBJ2-7; 10 bases agree with TRBD2. Germline-derived CDR1 and CDR2 are LGHDT and YNNKEL (reference sequence). The CDR3 consists of 16 residues. J lost 8 bases, V lost 2 bases, and 12 bases had no gene match. CDR3 sequence reads: CASSQTPSGGSKQQYF. CDR3 in DNA: TGTGCCAGCAGCCAAACGCCTAGCGGGGGTTCGAAGCAGCAGTACTTC.

The J gene is TRBJ2-3, the V gene TRBV15; possibly TRBD2 for D (5 bases). The germline V gene encodes CDR1 LNHNV and CDR2 YYDKDF (reference sequence). The length of the CDR3 is 18 residues. V was pared by 4 bases and J by 0 bases, with 20 bases between. CDR3 sequence: CATSTFPGLEKSTDTQYF. The CDR3 nucleotides are TGTGCCACCAGCACCTTCCCCGGACTGGAAAAGAGCACAGATACGCAGTATTTT. Supplemented by reference TRBV15 and TRBJ2-3, the full variable domain reads DAMVIQNPRYQVTQFGKPVTLSCSQTLNHNVMYWYQQKSSQAPKLLFHYYDKDFNNEADTPDNFQSRRPNTSFCFLDIRSPGLGDTAMYLCATSTFPGLEKSTDTQYFGPGTRLTVL.

The chain links TRBV7-6 to TRBJ1-5; tentative D call: TRBD1 (5 bases). The CDR3 has 15 residues. CDR1 SGHVS and CDR2 FNYEAQ come from the germline V gene. V dropped 1 base and J dropped 2 bases, with 9 bases sitting between them. CDR3 in amino acids: CASSLERQRNQPQHF. DNA of the CDR3: TGTGCCAGCAGCTTAGAGAGACAGCGCAATCAGCCCCAGCATTTT.

This clone was seen a handful of times. The chain recombines TRBV7-2 with TRBJ1-1; no clear D gene. Looked up from germline, CDR1 is SGHTA and CDR2 is FQGNSA. The CDR3 spans 13 residues. V dropped 8 bases and J dropped 3 bases, with 13 bases sitting between them. The CDR3 sequence is CASSGRIYTEAFF. As DNA, the CDR3 is TGTGCCAGCTCAGGAAGGATTTACACTGAAGCTTTCTTT.

The J gene is TRBJ2-7, the V gene TRBV27, with D possibly matching TRBD1 (6 bases). V dropped 5 bases and J dropped 2 bases, with 13 bases sitting between them. CDR1 MNHEY and CDR2 SMNVEV come from the germline V gene (reference sequence). The CDR3 spans 14 residues. CDR3 sequence: CASSRQAFPYEQYF. CDR3 bases: TGTGCCAGCAGTAGACAGGCTTTCCCCTACGAGCAGTACTTC.

This clone was seen more than once but under ten times. This sequence joins TRBV6-5 and TRBJ1-5, with D possibly TRBD1 on 6 matching bases. The CDR3 totals 14 residues. CDR1 MNHEY and CDR2 SVGAGI come from the germline V gene. Deletions cut 2 bases from V and 7 bases from J, with 12 bases between. CDR3 region: CASSYGGARQPQHF. For the CDR3, the DNA is TGTGCCAGCAGTTACGGGGGGGCGAGGCAGCCCCAGCATTTT.

This chain links TRBV7-2 with TRBJ2-1; 11 nucleotides align to TRBD1. Germline V gene lookup returns CDR1 SGHTA and CDR2 FQGNSA. The CDR3 loop spans 17 amino acids. V lost 0 bases to trimming and J lost 4 bases; unmatched junction nucleotides: 5. The CDR3 DNA sequence: TGTGCCAGCAGCTTAGCTGGACAGGGGGCGTTTTACAATGAGCAGTTCTTC. Translation: CASSLAGQGAFYNEQFF.

V and J are TRBV12-3 or TRBV12-4 and TRBJ2-1; tentatively, D is TRBD1 (7 bases). V was cut by 6 bases and J by 9 bases, with 12 bases left in between. The CDR3 runs to 12 residues. The CDR3 region has the DNA TGTGCCAGCAGGCAGGGGGGTGGTGAGCAGTTCTTC. This codes for CASRQGGGEQFF.

J is TRBJ2-1 and V is TRBV9; D not resolved. CDR3 size: 12 residues. Trimming removed 5 bases at V and 5 bases at J, with 8 bases between. Germline V gene sequence: CDR1 SGDLS, CDR2 YYNGEE. CDR3 residues: CASSLQNNEQFF. CDR3 nucleotide sequence: TGTGCCAGCAGTTTACAGAACAATGAGCAGTTCTTC.

This clone was seen a few times. The J gene is TRBJ2-5, the V gene TRBV7-2; D unresolved. CDR1 is SGHTA and CDR2 is FQGNSA in the germline V gene. CDR3 length equals 14 residues. V lost 3 bases to trimming and J lost 2 bases, with 10 bases between them. This chain's CDR3 is CASSLAALQETQYF. For the CDR3, the DNA is TGTGCCAGCAGCTTGGCAGCGCTTCAAGAGACCCAGTACTTC.

This chain joins TRBV6-5 and TRBJ2-3; TRBD2 matches 12 bases. The V gene end was trimmed by 6 bases and the J gene end by 5 bases; junction bases not matched to a gene: 6. Germline CDR1 reads MNHEY; CDR2 reads SVGAGI. The CDR3 is 15 residues long. The CDR3 sequence is CASRLTSGGKDTQYF. The CDR3 DNA reads as TGTGCCAGCAGGCTAACTAGCGGGGGGAAAGATACGCAGTATTTT.

V usage is TRBV11-3 and J usage is TRBJ1-1; 8 bases fit TRBD1. Trimming cost V 4 bases and J 1 base; bases outside gene matches: 11. Germline CDR1 SGHNT, CDR2 YENEEA. The CDR3 runs to 17 residues. The CDR3 coding sequence is TGTGCCAGCAGCTCCTGGGGCAGGGGGCGCGAGAACACTGAAGCTTTCTTT. It yields the protein CASSSWGRGRENTEAFF.

The V call is TRBV3-1 (or the pseudogene TRBV3-2), the J call TRBJ2-1; 12 bases match TRBD2. This CDR3 contains 13 residues. The V gene's germline CDR1 is LGHDT and CDR2 YNNKEL (reference sequence). Trimming at V came to 4 bases and at J to 11 bases, leaving 3 bases not matched to a gene. CDR3 coding DNA: TGTGCCAGCAGCCGACTAGCGGGGGAAAAGCAGTTCTTC. Its protein product is CASSRLAGEKQFF.

The chain links TRBV25-1 to TRBJ2-3; the match to TRBD2 covers 15 bases. The CDR3 runs to 16 residues. CDR1 is MGHDK, CDR2 SYGVNS, per germline. V shed 4 bases and J 6 bases; nucleotides not matched to a gene: 5. DNA for the CDR3: TGTGCCAGCAGTGCGGGACTAGCGGGGGGACGGGATACGCAGTATTTT. This encodes CASSAGLAGGRDTQYF.

J is TRBJ1-3 and V is TRBV6-2 or TRBV6-3; D is possibly TRBD1 (5 bases). The V end was cut by 5 bases, the J end by 2 bases, with 13 bases between. The CDR3 length is 15 residues. From germline, CDR1 is MNHEY and CDR2 SVGEGT. CDR3 nucleotide sequence: TGTGCCAGCAGTGCCACAGGTGGAACTGGAAACACCATATATTTT. This codes for CASSATGGTGNTIYF.

This chain links TRBV5-5 with TRBJ1-2; 7 bases line up with TRBD1. After removal of 4 bases from V and 0 bases from J, the junction contained 6 bases not matched to a gene. The CDR3 has 15 residues. Germline V lookup: CDR1 SGHKS, CDR2 YYEKEE (reference sequence). The CDR3 region has the DNA TGTGCCAGCAGCCCTCCGGGACAGTCTAACTATGGCTACACCTTC. This encodes CASSPPGQSNYGYTF.